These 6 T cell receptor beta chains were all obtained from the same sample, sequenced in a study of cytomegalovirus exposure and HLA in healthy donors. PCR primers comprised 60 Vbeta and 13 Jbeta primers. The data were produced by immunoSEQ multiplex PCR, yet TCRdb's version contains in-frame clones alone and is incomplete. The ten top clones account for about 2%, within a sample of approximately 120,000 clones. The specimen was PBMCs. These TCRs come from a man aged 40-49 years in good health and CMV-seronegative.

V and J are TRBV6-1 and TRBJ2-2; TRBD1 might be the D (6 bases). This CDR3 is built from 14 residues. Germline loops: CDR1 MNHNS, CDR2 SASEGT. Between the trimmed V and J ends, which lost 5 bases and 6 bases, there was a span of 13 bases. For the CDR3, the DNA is TGTGCCAGCAGTCAGGGGTCTACACCCGGGGAGCTGTTTTTT. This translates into CASSQGSTPGELFF.

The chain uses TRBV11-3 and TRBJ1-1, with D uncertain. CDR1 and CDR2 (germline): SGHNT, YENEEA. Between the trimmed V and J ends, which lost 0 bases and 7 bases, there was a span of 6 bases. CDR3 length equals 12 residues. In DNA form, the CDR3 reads TGTGCCAGCAGCTTAGATAGCAGTGAAGCTTTCTTT. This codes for CASSLDSSEAFF.

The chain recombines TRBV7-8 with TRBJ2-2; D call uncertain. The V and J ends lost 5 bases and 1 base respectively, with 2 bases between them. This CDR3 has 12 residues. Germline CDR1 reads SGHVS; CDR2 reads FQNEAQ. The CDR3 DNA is TGTGCCAGCAGCCTGAACACCGGGGAGCTGTTTTTT. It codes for CASSLNTGELFF.

CDR3 protein: CASSGLAGEVEQFF. DNA for the CDR3: TGTGCCAGCAGTGGACTAGCGGGAGAGGTTGAGCAGTTCTTC. The chain is built from TRBV6-1 and TRBJ2-1; 12 nucleotides agree with TRBD2. This CDR3 region has 14 residues. V was pared by 4 bases and J by 9 bases, with 4 bases of the junction left unmatched. Per the germline V gene, CDR1 is MNHNS and CDR2 is SASEGT.

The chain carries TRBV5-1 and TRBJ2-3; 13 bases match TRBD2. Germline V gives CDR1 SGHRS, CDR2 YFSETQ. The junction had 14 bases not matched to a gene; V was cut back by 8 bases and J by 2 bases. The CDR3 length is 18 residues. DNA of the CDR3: TGCGCCAGTCAGAAACTAGCGGGAGGGATACAAAACACAGATACGCAGTATTTT. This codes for CASQKLAGGIQNTDTQYF.

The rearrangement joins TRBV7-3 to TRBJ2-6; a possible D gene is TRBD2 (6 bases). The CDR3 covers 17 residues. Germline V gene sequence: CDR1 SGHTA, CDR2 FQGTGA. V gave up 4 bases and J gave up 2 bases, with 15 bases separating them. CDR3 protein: CASSYIEGGPGANVLTF. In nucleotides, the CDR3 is TGTGCCAGCAGCTATATCGAAGGAGGGCCTGGGGCCAACGTCCTGACTTTC.